Presented here are 28 T cell receptor beta chains from one specimen sequenced in a study of PD-1 blockade in classical Hodgkin lymphoma. Generated by immunoSEQ multiplex PCR, the TCRdb table keeps only in-frame clones and is missing some. The data hold approximately 25,000 clones, with 65% to 85% observed a single time. Autologous stem cell transplantation was followed by relapse in every patient, and brentuximab vedotin exposure varied. Negative magnetic selection isolated CD4+ T cells from thawed PBMCs. The sequenced sample was CD4+ T cells from blood, obtained at baseline. All receptors come from a human donor with classical Hodgkin lymphoma.

The V gene is TRBV19, the J gene TRBJ1-1; 10 bases map to TRBD1. The germline V gene has CDR1 LNHDA and CDR2 SQIVND (reference sequence). The trim removed 5 bases at V and 6 bases at J, leaving 9 bases unmatched. The CDR3 covers 15 residues. CDR3 in DNA: TGTGCCAGTAGTTCCTGGACAGGGGGTAGGTCTGAAGCTTTCTTT. Translated: CASSSWTGGRSEAFF.

The gene calls are TRBV2 and TRBJ1-1; D is unclear. Germline V gene lookup returns CDR1 SNHLY and CDR2 FYNNEI. The CDR3 is 12 residues long. The V and J ends lost 7 bases and 3 bases respectively, with 9 bases between them. CDR3 coding DNA: TGTGCCAGCATGGGCGATGACACTGAAGCTTTCTTT. It yields the protein CASMGDDTEAFF.

The chain uses TRBV7-2 and TRBJ1-5; D is possibly TRBD1 (5 bases). Germline V CDR1 and CDR2: SGHTA, FQGNSA. The CDR3 is made up of 13 amino acids. Trimming removed 8 bases from V and 4 bases from J, with 12 bases in between. As DNA, the CDR3 is TGTGCCAGCGCAAGACAGATGAATCAGCCCCAGCATTTT. It yields the protein CASARQMNQPQHF.

This clone came up a few times. The J gene is TRBJ1-3, the V gene TRBV9; a weak D match, TRBD1 (5 bases). The germline V gene encodes CDR1 SGDLS and CDR2 YYNGEE. CDR3 length: 14 residues. Trimming pared 0 bases from V and 4 bases from J, leaving 8 bases between. The CDR3 region is CASSVGSGGNTIYF. DNA for the CDR3: TGTGCCAGCAGCGTAGGGTCAGGGGGAAACACCATATATTTT.

The V gene is TRBV29-1, the J gene TRBJ1-1; D ambiguous. Germline-derived CDR1 and CDR2 are SQVTM and ANQGSEA. CDR3 length equals 15 residues. The V end was cut by 4 bases, the J end by 0 bases, with 15 bases between. CDR3 loop: CSVGAAEGVNTEAFF. CDR3 sequence (DNA): TGCAGCGTTGGGGCCGCCGAGGGAGTGAACACTGAAGCTTTCTTT.

The gene calls are TRBV5-1 and TRBJ1-6, with a tentative D call TRBD1 (5 bases). Germline loops: CDR1 SGHRS, CDR2 YFSETQ. V dropped 8 bases and J dropped 5 bases, with 17 bases sitting between them. The CDR3 sequence is 15 residues long. Here the CDR3 reads CASPSPGQNNSPLHF. DNA of the CDR3: TGCGCCAGTCCGAGCCCAGGACAAAATAATTCACCCCTCCACTTT.

Here the CDR3 reads CASRSGHTDTQYF. In DNA form, the CDR3 reads TGTGCCAGCAGGAGCGGCCACACAGATACGCAGTATTTT. The V and J genes are TRBV6-5 and TRBJ2-3; possible D gene TRBD2, 5 bases. V gave up 6 bases and J gave up 2 bases, with 9 bases separating them. This CDR3 is built from 13 residues. Germline CDR1 and CDR2: MNHEY and SVGAGI.

This clone came up a few times. This chain joins TRBV2 and TRBJ1-1, with 8 bases fitting TRBD1. Germline assignment: CDR1 SNHLY and CDR2 FYNNEI. Trimming cost V 5 bases and J 1 base; bases outside gene matches: 3. The length of the CDR3 is 14 residues. CDR3 DNA: TGTGCCAGCAGTTTCGGACAGGGGAACACTGAAGCTTTCTTT. Amino acid sequence: CASSFGQGNTEAFF.

This rearrangement joins TRBV5-1 to TRBJ1-2; 7 positions match TRBD1. The CDR3 is 16 amino acids. The ends lost 5 bases at V and 4 bases at J; junction bases unmatched: 14. CDR1 is SGHRS, CDR2 YFSETQ, per germline. The CDR3 nucleotides read TGCGCCAGCAGGAAGACCGGGACAGCGGCTTCCTATGGCTACACCTTC. It encodes CASRKTGTAASYGYTF.

This clone was recorded a few times. J is TRBJ1-6 and V is TRBV10-3; D is unresolved. This CDR3 contains 13 residues. Germline CDR1 reads ENHRY; CDR2 reads SYGVKD. Between the trimmed V and J ends, which lost 3 bases and 10 bases, there was a span of 10 bases. CDR3 nucleotides: TGTGCCATCAGTGAAAGGGTAGAGTCACCCCTCCACTTT. Amino acids: CAISERVESPLHF.

This chain joins TRBV6-6 and TRBJ2-7, with 8 bases matching TRBD1. The CDR3 contains 14 residues. Germline trimming cut 2 bases from V and 7 bases from J; bases unmatched to any gene: 7. CDR1 MNHNY and CDR2 SVGAGI come from the germline V gene (reference sequence). The CDR3 loop is CASSYRQGAGEQYF. Here the CDR3 DNA reads TGTGCCAGCAGTTACAGGCAGGGGGCGGGGGAGCAGTACTTC.

V is TRBV4-1 and J is TRBJ1-6; D is undetermined. Germline lookup yields CDR1 MGHRA and CDR2 YSYEKL. V lost 0 bases to trimming and J lost 8 bases, with 11 bases between them. CDR3 length: 15 amino acids. For the CDR3, the DNA is TGCGCCAGCAGCCAAGATGACGCAAATTATTCACCCCTCCACTTT. Its translation is CASSQDDANYSPLHF.

The J gene is TRBJ2-2, the V gene TRBV14, with a tentative D call TRBD2 (5 bases). Trimming pared 1 base from V and 5 bases from J, leaving 11 bases between. The germline V gene encodes CDR1 SGHDN and CDR2 FVKESK. The CDR3 has 15 amino acids. CDR3 residues: CASSQASIATGELFF. In nucleotides, the CDR3 is TGTGCCAGCAGCCAAGCAAGTATAGCGACCGGGGAGCTGTTTTTT.

The rearrangement joins TRBV11-3 to TRBJ1-6; no clear D. The CDR3 loop spans 14 amino acids. Germline lookup yields CDR1 SGHNT and CDR2 YENEEA. V lost 4 bases, J lost 7 bases, and 11 bases lay in between. The CDR3 bases are TGTGCCAGCAGCTCGAGACGGGAAAATTCACCCCTCCACTTT. Encoded protein: CASSSRRENSPLHF.

The V call is TRBV4-2, the J call TRBJ2-3, with 8 nucleotides matching TRBD2. This CDR3 is built from 16 residues. From germline, CDR1 is LGHNA and CDR2 YNFKEQ. J gave up 6 bases and V 0 bases, and 8 bases lay outside the gene matches. CDR3 loop: CASSQDLRGVVDTQYF. The CDR3 DNA sequence: TGTGCCAGCAGCCAAGATCTGCGGGGGGTCGTTGATACGCAGTATTTT.

This chain joins TRBV5-4 and TRBJ1-4; TRBD1 matches at 9 bases. The CDR3 runs 15 residues. V trimming: 0 bases; J trimming: 5 bases; junction bases outside the gene matches: 2. Looked up from germline, CDR1 is SGHNT and CDR2 is YYREEE (reference sequence). CDR3 sequence reads: CASSLAGTGNEKLFF. DNA of the CDR3: TGTGCCAGCAGCTTGGCCGGGACAGGGAATGAAAAACTGTTTTTT.

Of note for this clone: The junction and the germline gene differ at one end; a read error may be behind it. The rearrangement uses TRBV7-7 and TRBJ2-3; D is possibly TRBD2 (5 bases). The CDR3 is 14 residues long. Germline CDR1 and CDR2: SSHAT and FNYEAQ (reference sequence). The CDR3 protein is CASSLGLDGDTQYF. The CDR3 coding sequence is TGTGCTAGCAGCTTAGGACTGGACGGAGATACGCAGTATTTT.

This clone was picked up a small number of times. The chain joins TRBV4-2 to TRBJ1-2; TRBD1 matches at 7 bases. The V and J ends lost 8 bases and 7 bases, in that order; junction bases with no gene match: 10. Germline V CDR1 and CDR2: LGHNA, YNFKEQ. The CDR3 runs 13 residues. The CDR3 loop is CASGGDRGSGYTF. CDR3 coding DNA: TGTGCCAGCGGGGGGGACAGAGGCTCTGGCTACACCTTC.

The CDR3: CASRPEGASTYEQYF. CDR3 in DNA: TGTGCCAGCAGACCCGAGGGGGCTTCCACCTACGAGCAGTACTTC. The chain combines TRBV6-5 with TRBJ2-7, with 7 bases aligning to TRBD1. The CDR3 runs to 15 residues. Germline V gene sequence: CDR1 MNHEY, CDR2 SVGAGI. Losses at the gene ends were 6 bases for V and 2 bases for J; bases not matched to a gene: 10.

V usage is TRBV29-1 and J usage is TRBJ1-1, with D hard to call. Trimming stripped 5 bases from V and 1 base from J, with 8 bases between. The CDR3 is 12 residues long. Germline loops: CDR1 SQVTM, CDR2 ANQGSEA. For the CDR3, the DNA is TGCAGCGTTTATTCGGCGAACACTGAAGCTTTCTTT. It yields the protein CSVYSANTEAFF.

The rearrangement uses TRBV2 and TRBJ2-7; TRBD1 matches 11 bases. Germline CDR1 SNHLY, CDR2 FYNNEI. The CDR3 loop spans 15 amino acids. J was trimmed by 3 bases and V by 4 bases; bases with no gene match: 5. The CDR3 is CASSVYGTGGYEQYF. CDR3 sequence (DNA): TGTGCCAGCAGTGTATACGGGACAGGGGGCTACGAGCAGTACTTC.

The V gene is TRBV7-6, the J gene TRBJ1-6; unclear D gene. V lost 1 base and J 10 bases, leaving 11 bases between the germline ends. The CDR3 is 14 amino acids. From germline, CDR1 is SGHVS and CDR2 FNYEAQ. The CDR3 region is CASSLGTEESPLHF. CDR3 nucleotide sequence: TGTGCCAGCAGCTTAGGAACAGAGGAGTCACCCCTCCACTTT.

The chain joins TRBV28 to TRBJ2-7; 7 bases align to TRBD1. The CDR3 covers 15 residues. Germline CDR1 is MDHEN and CDR2 is SYDVKM. V was clipped by 8 bases and J by 0 bases; unmatched bases: 10. The CDR3 region has the DNA TGTGCCAGCCTGGCCCGGGACAGAAGCTCCTACGAGCAGTACTTC. This gives the protein CASLARDRSSYEQYF.

The rearrangement links TRBV28 to TRBJ1-2; D is possibly TRBD1 (6 bases). The CDR3 covers 16 residues. V was cut by 8 bases and J by 2 bases, with 21 bases left in between. Germline V lookup: CDR1 MDHEN, CDR2 SYDVKM. The CDR3 DNA is TGTGCCAGCGGCCCTTCAGGTACAGGGCGCAACTATGGCTACACCTTC. It is translated as CASGPSGTGRNYGYTF.

V and J are TRBV27 and TRBJ1-3, with D unresolved. This CDR3 has 14 amino acids. Germline CDR1 and CDR2: MNHEY and SMNVEV (reference sequence). V shed 2 bases and J shed 2 bases, with 7 bases lying between them. CDR3 protein: CASSLGGPGNTIYF. For the CDR3, the DNA is TGTGCCAGCAGTTTAGGAGGGCCTGGAAACACCATATATTTT.

J is TRBJ1-1 and V is TRBV6-6, with 7 nucleotides matching TRBD1. Germline CDR1 is MNHNY and CDR2 is SVGAGI (reference sequence). The CDR3 has 14 residues. V lost 2 bases and J lost 1; bases outside the gene matches: 1. The CDR3 loop reads CASSYEGANTEAFF. As DNA, the CDR3 is TGTGCCAGCAGTTACGAGGGGGCGAACACTGAAGCTTTCTTT.

The rearrangement links TRBV9 to TRBJ2-7; 11 bases are shared with TRBD2. CDR3 length equals 15 residues. Germline CDR1 and CDR2: SGDLS and YYNGEE. The V gene end was trimmed by 3 bases and the J gene end by 6 bases; junction bases not matched to a gene: 8. The DNA of the CDR3 is TGTGCCAGCAGCGCGGAACTAGCGGGGGAAATCGAGCAGTACTTC. Translating gives CASSAELAGEIEQYF.

The rearrangement joins TRBV18 to TRBJ1-4; D gene unclear. V was trimmed by 3 bases and J by 6 bases, leaving 14 bases between them. This CDR3 spans 15 amino acids. Germline-derived CDR1 and CDR2 are KGHSH and LQKENI. As DNA, the CDR3 is TGTGCCAGCTCACCTCAAGCCGACCCTTATGAAAAACTGTTTTTT. It specifies CASSPQADPYEKLFF.